This TCR beta chain derives from a study of blood T cell repertoires in COVID-19. Looking at the study overall: COVID-19 samples collected from the United States, Italy and Spain covered acute and convalescent phases.

V was trimmed by 0 bases and J by 2 bases, leaving 7 bases between them. The CDR3 loop spans 14 amino acids. Germline V gene data show CDR1 as MNHEY and CDR2 as SVGAGI. In the study's own analysis: For nucleated cells, counts were estimated from reference gene primer amplification. Libraries were prepared by immunoSEQ multiplex PCR; TCRdb keeps only in-frame clonotypes and omits some of them. The DNA gave D and trimming, while V, J and clone size come from that table. The sample yields over 60,000 clones, 80% to 90% seen once. Sequenced input: peripheral blood. J is TRBJ1-2 and V is TRBV6-5; D remains unclear. This TCR was sampled from an elderly man with acute or convalescent COVID-19. The CDR3: CASSYSPGNYGYTF. CDR3 DNA sequence: TGTGCCAGCAGTTACTCCCCGGGAAACTATGGCTACACCTTC.